The 8 T cell receptor beta chains presented below share a single source sample, sequenced in a study of T cell responses to AZD1222 COVID-19 vaccine (dated by TCRdb to the early 2020s). Receptors were amplified or captured by the immunoSEQ multiplex PCR assay. TCRdb provides this immuneACCESS table in a form limited to in-frame rearrangements. Some clones are lacking; in checked studies, under half of them reflect an unresolved V gene, and why the rest are absent is not known. The sample includes 130,000 or so clones, with 85% to 95% observed a single time. Clones ranked in the top ten supply 1.5% to 2% of the sample. The sample's time point label is to be understood as: baseline before first vaccination. The source was peripheral blood, collected on day 0 of AZD1222 vaccination. Source of these receptors: an adult in good health.

This CDR3 is CASSLAQGADEQFF. The CDR3 DNA follows: TGTGCCAGCAGCTTAGCGCAGGGGGCTGATGAGCAGTTCTTC. The genes are TRBV11-3 and TRBJ2-1, with 8 positions matching TRBD1. With V trimmed by 1 base and J by 8 bases, 4 bases remained unmatched. The CDR3 totals 14 residues. CDR1 is SGHNT and CDR2 is YENEEA in the germline V gene.

The rearrangement uses TRBV7-9 and TRBJ1-2, with 10 bases lining up with TRBD1. The CDR3 runs to 14 residues. Trimming took 5 bases from V and 8 from J; bases not matched to a gene: 8. The germline CDR1 and CDR2 sequences are SEHNR and FQNEAQ (reference sequence). The DNA for the CDR3 is TGTGCCAGCAGCCCAAGACAGGGGGCGTGGGGCTACACCTTC. The encoded protein is CASSPRQGAWGYTF.

This clone turned up a few times. The chain is built from TRBV5-4 and TRBJ1-2; maybe TRBD1 (6 bases). Germline V gene lookup returns CDR1 SGHNT and CDR2 YYREEE (reference sequence). With 3 bases removed from V and 4 bases from J, the gap between germline ends came to 10 bases. This CDR3 contains 13 residues. CDR3 DNA: TGTGCCAGCAGCTCTACAGGGAGCTATGGCTACACCTTC. Residues: CASSSTGSYGYTF.

The genes are TRBV24-1 and TRBJ2-1; 11 nucleotides agree with TRBD2. The CDR3 is 16 residues long. The junction had 6 bases not matched to a gene; V was cut back by 4 bases and J by 5 bases. CDR1 and CDR2 (germline): KGHDR, SFDVKD. CDR3 sequence reads: CATSDPGLAVNNEQFF. CDR3 in DNA: TGTGCCACCAGTGACCCGGGACTAGCGGTAAACAATGAGCAGTTCTTC.

The genes are TRBV6-5 and TRBJ1-5; 7 bases are shared with TRBD1. V shed 6 bases and J 3 bases; nucleotides not matched to a gene: 5. Germline values: CDR1 MNHEY, CDR2 SVGAGI. The CDR3 sequence is 14 residues long. The CDR3 bases are TGTGCCAGCAGGGGAGGGACAGCCAATCAGCCCCAGCATTTT. It specifies CASRGGTANQPQHF.

V is TRBV9 and J is TRBJ2-3; D is undetermined. CDR3 length: 11 residues. The germline V gene has CDR1 SGDLS and CDR2 YYNGEE. The V gene lost 0 bases and the J gene lost 4 bases, with 0 bases spanning the gap. As DNA, the CDR3 is TGTGCCAGCAGCGTAGCAGATACGCAGTATTTT. Translating gives CASSVADTQYF.

This chain connects TRBV4-2 to TRBJ2-1; 12 nucleotides line up with TRBD2. Per germline, CDR1 LGHNA and CDR2 YNFKEQ. This CDR3 is 16 amino acids long. V lost 4 bases and J lost 5; bases outside the gene matches: 6. Here the CDR3 reads CASSPEGLAGNNEQFF. CDR3 bases: TGTGCCAGCAGCCCAGAGGGACTAGCGGGTAACAATGAGCAGTTCTTC.

The chain uses TRBV9 and TRBJ2-7; D call uncertain. The CDR3 runs to 14 residues. CDR1 is SGDLS, CDR2 YYNGEE, per germline. V lost 4 bases and J 0 bases, leaving 11 bases between the germline ends. The CDR3 is CASSSETASYEQYF. In nucleotides, the CDR3 is TGTGCCAGCAGCTCCGAAACGGCCTCCTACGAGCAGTACTTC.